What follows is one T cell receptor beta chain and its context. Its antigen specificity is not known. Base qualities are not recorded, but no much larger clone differs from it by a single base. This record belongs to a study of T cell repertoires in cytomegalovirus infection (dated by TCRdb to about 2019). Study-wide context: The peptide stimulations were aimed at well-studied HLA-B-restricted epitopes as well as recently identified HLA-C-restricted CMV epitopes, whose presentation resists viral immunomodulation. Because public TCR beta signatures pointed to carriage of CMV infection together with the matching HLA type, the HLA type of each donor mattered for the analysis. Study-level results and caveats: Cumulative frequency of public TCR beta family members discriminated carriers of CMV infection plus the relevant HLA type in this cohort and an independent 352-donor cohort. The ex vivo response was dominated by HLA-C-restricted CMV-specific TCR beta clonotypes, which also provided the single most frequent clonotype in two of eight donors.

Germline trimming: 5 bases from V, 6 bases from J; junction bases outside gene matches: 16. Reading from cysteine to phenylalanine, the CDR3 counts 17 amino acids. CDR3 DNA only is kept here, 51 bases in frame from base 1. From a lookup of the germline V gene, CDR1 and CDR2 are MDHEN and SYDVKM. What the treatment or condition label conveys for this sample: in vitro stimulation with specific CMV peptide epitopes to enrich CMV-specific T cells. The sequencer listed for this sample is Illumina HiSeq 1500. TCRdb trimmed public reads at Q25 via fastp, called clones via MiXCR and kept in-frame beta chains. Entries that share a CDR3 protein sequence are merged under the most common genes and DNA. The sample data list under 150,000 distinct CDR3 sequences, and over 30% of these were observed just once. The top ten clonotypes cover around two fifths of the sample.

The starting material was CD8+ T cells from cultured PBMCs, obtained from culture after CMV antigen stimulation. The chain was built from TRBV28 and TRBJ2-7, with TRBD1 matching 10 junction bases. This receptor was taken from a human donor in good health (CMV status not recorded). Some clones in this sample may be carry-over from other donors' samples. The bases read TGTGCCAGCAGTCCAATGGTTAAATCGGACAGGGGGTTCGAGCAGTACTTC. Its coded protein is CASSPMVKSDRGFEQYF.